This T cell receptor (beta chain) comes out of a study of regulatory T cells in long-lasting Graves disease. CDR3 length: 15 amino acids. Germline V CDR1 and CDR2: SGHAT, FQNNGV. Unmatched junction bases numbered 11, after V lost 4 bases and J lost 7 bases. Researchers made TCR beta libraries by using iRepertoire HTBI primers and running Arm-PCR on CDR3 regions. TCRdb re-analysed the multiplex PCR reads in MiXCR, keeping a single row per CDR3 protein. The sample lists 200,000 to 250,000 distinct CDR3 sequences; roughly 19% were seen once. Broader study findings: TRBV28 was favored in persistent disease, as were TRBJ1-2 and TRBJ2-5.

At least ten counts were recorded for this clonotype. Antigen unknown. Time point here: newly diagnosed GD, antithyroid drugs for less than 3 months. RNA extracted from PBMCs served as the sequencing template. This sample was also put to use in a study of T cells in Graves' hyperthyroidism and ophthalmopathy. Turning to that study: Hyperthyroidism, newly diagnosed and lasting under 2 months, affected patients aged 18 to 65.

Here the sequenced sample was peripheral blood mononuclear cells (PBMCs), taken at new diagnosis, from a patient treated with antithyroid drugs. This sequence originates from a young woman with Graves disease. This chain links TRBV11-2 with TRBJ2-7; 9 nucleotides line up with TRBD2. CDR3 protein: CASSSRLAETREQYF. The CDR3 DNA sequence: TGTGCCAGCAGCTCTCGACTAGCGGAAACGAGGGAGCAGTACTTC.